This T cell receptor beta chain is from a study of STAT5B mutations in CD4+ large granular lymphocyte leukemia. The assay was immunoSEQ multiplex PCR, and TCRdb's table has in-frame clones only and misses some. The sample includes 25,000 to 40,000 clones, 74% of them seen just once. Regarding the study as a whole: Higher CD4+ than CD8+ T-LGLL clonality might reflect small sample size. TRBV06-family usage was enriched in top patient clones (8/27) versus controls (2/35). Main leukemic clonotypes were patient-specific, but more than 20% appeared at low frequency elsewhere.

The CDR3 spans 17 residues. CDR1 is MGHRA and CDR2 is YSYEKL in the germline V gene. V lost 1 base and J lost 4, with 17 bases in between. On this clone: Its antigen is as yet unknown.

The material sequenced was CD4+ T cells from blood buffy coats. V and J are TRBV4-1 and TRBJ1-5; possibly TRBD1 for D (6 bases). The receptor comes from a human donor in good health. The CDR3 loop reads CASSQVMTGFNNQPQHF. Here the CDR3 DNA reads TGCGCCAGCAGCCAAGTAATGACAGGTTTTAATAATCAGCCCCAGCATTTT.